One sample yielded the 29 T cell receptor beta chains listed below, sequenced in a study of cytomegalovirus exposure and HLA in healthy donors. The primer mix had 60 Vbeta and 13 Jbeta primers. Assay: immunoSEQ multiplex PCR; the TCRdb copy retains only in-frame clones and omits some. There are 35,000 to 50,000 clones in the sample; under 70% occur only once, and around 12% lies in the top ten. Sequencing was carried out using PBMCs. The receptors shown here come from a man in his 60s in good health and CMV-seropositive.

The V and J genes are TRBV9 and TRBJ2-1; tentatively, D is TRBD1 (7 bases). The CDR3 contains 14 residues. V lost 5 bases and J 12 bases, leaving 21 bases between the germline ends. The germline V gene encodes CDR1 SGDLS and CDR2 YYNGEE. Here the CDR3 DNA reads TGTGCCAGCAGTGACAGGGTGACAGGAGGGGGGCAGTTCTTC. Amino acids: CASSDRVTGGGQFF.

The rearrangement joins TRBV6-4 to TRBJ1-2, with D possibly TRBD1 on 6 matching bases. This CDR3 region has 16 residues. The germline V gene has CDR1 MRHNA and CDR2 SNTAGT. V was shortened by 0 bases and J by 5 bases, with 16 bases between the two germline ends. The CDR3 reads CASSDSKTGGIYGYTF. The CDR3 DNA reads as TGTGCCAGCAGTGACTCGAAAACGGGGGGCATTTATGGCTACACCTTC.

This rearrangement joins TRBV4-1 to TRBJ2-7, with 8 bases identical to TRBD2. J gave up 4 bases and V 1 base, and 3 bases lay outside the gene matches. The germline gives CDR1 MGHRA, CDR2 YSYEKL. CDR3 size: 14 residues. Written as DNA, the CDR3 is TGCGCCAGCAGCCAAGGGGGACTAGGGTACGAGCAGTACTTC. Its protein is CASSQGGLGYEQYF.

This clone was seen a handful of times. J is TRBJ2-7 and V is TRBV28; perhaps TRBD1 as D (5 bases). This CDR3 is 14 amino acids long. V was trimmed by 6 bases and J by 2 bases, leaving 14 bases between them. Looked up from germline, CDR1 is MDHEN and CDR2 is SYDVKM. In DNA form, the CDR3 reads TGTGCCAGCAGATCCACTGACAGTGCCTACGAGCAGTACTTC. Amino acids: CASRSTDSAYEQYF.

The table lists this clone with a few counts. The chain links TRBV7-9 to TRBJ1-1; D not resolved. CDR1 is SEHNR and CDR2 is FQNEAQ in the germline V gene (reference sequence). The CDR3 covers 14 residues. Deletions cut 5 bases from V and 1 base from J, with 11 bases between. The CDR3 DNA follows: TGTGCCAGCAGCCCCACTGGAGGGAACACTGAAGCTTTCTTT. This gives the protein CASSPTGGNTEAFF.

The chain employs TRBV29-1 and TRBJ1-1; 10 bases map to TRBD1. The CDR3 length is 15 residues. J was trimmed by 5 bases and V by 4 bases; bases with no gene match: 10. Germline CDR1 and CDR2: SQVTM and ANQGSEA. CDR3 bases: TGCAGCGTTGGACCCGGGACAGGGGACGGTACTGAAGCTTTCTTT. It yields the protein CSVGPGTGDGTEAFF.

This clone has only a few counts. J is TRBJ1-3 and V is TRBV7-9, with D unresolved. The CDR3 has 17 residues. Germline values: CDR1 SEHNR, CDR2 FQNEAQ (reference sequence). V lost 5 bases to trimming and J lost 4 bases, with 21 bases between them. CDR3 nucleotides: TGTGCCAGCAGCATCGCTGAATGGACTTTGGGCGGAAACACCATATATTTT. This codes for CASSIAEWTLGGNTIYF.

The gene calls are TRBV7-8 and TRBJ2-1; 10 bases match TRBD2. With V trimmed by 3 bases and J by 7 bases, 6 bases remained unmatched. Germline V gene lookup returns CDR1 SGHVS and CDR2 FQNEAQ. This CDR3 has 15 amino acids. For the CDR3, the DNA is TGTGCCAGCAGCTTCTCTAGCGGGAGTGGTAATGAGCAGTTCTTC. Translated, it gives CASSFSSGSGNEQFF.

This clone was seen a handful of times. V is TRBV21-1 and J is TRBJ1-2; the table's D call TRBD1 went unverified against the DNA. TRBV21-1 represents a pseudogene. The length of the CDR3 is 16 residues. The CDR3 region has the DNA TGTGCCAGCTACTCTACCGGGACAGGGAAACGGAATGGCTACACCTTC. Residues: CASYSTGTGKRNGYTF.

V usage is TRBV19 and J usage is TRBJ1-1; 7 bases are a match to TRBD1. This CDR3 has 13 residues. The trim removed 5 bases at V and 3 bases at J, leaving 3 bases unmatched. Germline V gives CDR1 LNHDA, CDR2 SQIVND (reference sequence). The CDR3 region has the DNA TGTGCCAGTAGTGAAACAGGGGACACTGAAGCTTTCTTT. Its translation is CASSETGDTEAFF.

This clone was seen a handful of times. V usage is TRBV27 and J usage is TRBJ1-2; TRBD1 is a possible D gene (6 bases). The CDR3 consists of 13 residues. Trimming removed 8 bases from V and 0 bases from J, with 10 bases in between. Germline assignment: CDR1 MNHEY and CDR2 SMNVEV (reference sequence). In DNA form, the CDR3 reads TGTGCCAGCGGCTACAGGGCTAACTATGGCTACACCTTC. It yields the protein CASGYRANYGYTF.

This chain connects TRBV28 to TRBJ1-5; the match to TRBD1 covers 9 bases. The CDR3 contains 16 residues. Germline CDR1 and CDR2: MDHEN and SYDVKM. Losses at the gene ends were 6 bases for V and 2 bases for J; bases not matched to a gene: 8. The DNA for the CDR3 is TGTGCCAGCAGACTGGGACAGGGCGTTCGCAATCAGCCCCAGCATTTT. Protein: CASRLGQGVRNQPQHF.

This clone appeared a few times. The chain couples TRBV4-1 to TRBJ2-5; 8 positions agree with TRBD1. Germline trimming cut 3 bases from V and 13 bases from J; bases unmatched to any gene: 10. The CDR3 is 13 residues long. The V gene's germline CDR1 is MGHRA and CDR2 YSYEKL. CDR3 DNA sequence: TGCGCCAGCAGCCACTCTACCGGGACAGGAAGGTACTTC. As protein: CASSHSTGTGRYF.

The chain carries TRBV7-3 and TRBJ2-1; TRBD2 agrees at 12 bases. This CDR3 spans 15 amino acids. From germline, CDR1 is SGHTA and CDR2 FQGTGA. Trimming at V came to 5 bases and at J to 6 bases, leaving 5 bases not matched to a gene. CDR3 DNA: TGTGCCAGCAGCATCCTAGCGGGAGGGCCCAATGAGCAGTTCTTC. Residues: CASSILAGGPNEQFF.

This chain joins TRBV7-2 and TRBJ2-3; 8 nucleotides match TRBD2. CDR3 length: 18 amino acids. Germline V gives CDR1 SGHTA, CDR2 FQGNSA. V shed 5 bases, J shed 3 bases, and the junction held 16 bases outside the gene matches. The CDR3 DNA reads TGTGCCAGCAGCCGCACCGGGGGGGCGGGAGGAAGAACAGATACGCAGTATTTT. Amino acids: CASSRTGGAGGRTDTQYF.

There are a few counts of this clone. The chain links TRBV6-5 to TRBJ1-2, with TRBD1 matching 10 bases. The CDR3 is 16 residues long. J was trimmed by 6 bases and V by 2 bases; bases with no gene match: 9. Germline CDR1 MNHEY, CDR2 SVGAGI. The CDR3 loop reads CASSYVPGQGNHGYTF. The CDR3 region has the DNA TGTGCCAGCAGTTACGTCCCGGGACAGGGGAACCATGGCTACACCTTC.

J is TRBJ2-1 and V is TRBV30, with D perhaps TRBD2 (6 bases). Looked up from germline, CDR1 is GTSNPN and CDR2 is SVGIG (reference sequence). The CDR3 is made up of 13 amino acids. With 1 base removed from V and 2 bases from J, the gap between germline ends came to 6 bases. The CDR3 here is CAWSGGAYNEQFF. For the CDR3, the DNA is TGTGCCTGGAGTGGCGGGGCCTACAATGAGCAGTTCTTC.

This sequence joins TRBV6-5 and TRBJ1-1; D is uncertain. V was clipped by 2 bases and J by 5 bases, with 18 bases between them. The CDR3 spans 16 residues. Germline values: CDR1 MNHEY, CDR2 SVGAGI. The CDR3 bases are TGTGCCAGCAGTTACAAGGCAGCGCTAGGGAGGACTGAAGCTTTCTTT. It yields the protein CASSYKAALGRTEAFF.

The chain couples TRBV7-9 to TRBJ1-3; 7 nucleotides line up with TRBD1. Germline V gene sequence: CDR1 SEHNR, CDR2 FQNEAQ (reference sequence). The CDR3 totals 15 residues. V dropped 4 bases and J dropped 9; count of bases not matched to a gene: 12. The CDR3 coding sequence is TGTGCCAGCAGCTCCGAGGACTCCAGACAGGGCACCATATATTTT. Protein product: CASSSEDSRQGTIYF.

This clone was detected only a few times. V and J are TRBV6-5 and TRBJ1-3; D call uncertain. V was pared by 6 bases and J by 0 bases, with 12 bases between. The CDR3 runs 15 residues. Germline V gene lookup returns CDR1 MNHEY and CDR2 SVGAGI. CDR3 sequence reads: CASSPSAGSGNTIYF. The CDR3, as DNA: TGTGCCAGCAGCCCGAGTGCGGGCTCTGGAAACACCATATATTTT.

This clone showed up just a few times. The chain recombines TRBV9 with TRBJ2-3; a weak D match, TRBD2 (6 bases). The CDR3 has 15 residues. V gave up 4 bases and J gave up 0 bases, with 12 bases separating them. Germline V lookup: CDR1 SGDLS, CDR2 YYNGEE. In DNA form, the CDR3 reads TGTGCCAGCAGCACGGGACTGATTAGCACAGATACGCAGTATTTT. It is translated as CASSTGLISTDTQYF.

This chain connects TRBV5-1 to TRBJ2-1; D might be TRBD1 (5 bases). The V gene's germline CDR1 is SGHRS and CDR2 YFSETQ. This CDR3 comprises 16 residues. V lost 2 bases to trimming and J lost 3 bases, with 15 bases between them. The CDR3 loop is CASSLIGTGFYNEQFF. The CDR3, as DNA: TGCGCCAGCAGCTTAATTGGTACAGGCTTCTACAATGAGCAGTTCTTC.

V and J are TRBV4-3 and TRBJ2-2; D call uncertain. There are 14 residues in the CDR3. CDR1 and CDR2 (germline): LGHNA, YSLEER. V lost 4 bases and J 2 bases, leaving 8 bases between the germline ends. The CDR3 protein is CASSPSTNTGELFF. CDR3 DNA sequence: TGCGCCAGCAGCCCGAGCACCAACACCGGGGAGCTGTTTTTT.

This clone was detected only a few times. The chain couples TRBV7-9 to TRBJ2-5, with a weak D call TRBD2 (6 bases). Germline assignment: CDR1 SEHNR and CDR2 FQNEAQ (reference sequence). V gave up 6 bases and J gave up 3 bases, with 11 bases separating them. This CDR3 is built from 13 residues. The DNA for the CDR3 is TGTGCCAGCAGTTCGGGACTCGAAGAGACCCAGTACTTC. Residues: CASSSGLEETQYF.

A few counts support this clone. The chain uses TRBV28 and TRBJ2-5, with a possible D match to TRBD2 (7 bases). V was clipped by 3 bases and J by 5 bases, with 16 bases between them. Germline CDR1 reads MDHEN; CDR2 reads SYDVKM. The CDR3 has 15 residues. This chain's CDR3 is CASSFLTGGQETQYF. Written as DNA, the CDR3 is TGTGCCAGCAGTTTTTTAACGGGGGGCCAGGAGACCCAGTACTTC.

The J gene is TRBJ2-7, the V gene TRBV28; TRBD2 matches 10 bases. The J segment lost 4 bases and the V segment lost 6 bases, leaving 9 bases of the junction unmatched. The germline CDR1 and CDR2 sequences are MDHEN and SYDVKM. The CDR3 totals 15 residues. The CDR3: CASRGSGRARYEQYF. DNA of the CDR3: TGTGCCAGCAGGGGGAGCGGGAGGGCCAGATACGAGCAGTACTTC. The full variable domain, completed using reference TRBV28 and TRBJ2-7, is DVKVTQSSRYLVKRTGEKVFLECVQDMDHENMFWYRQDPGLGLRLIYFSYDVKMKEKGDIPEGYSVSREKKERFSLILESASTNQTSMYLCASRGSGRARYEQYFGPGTRLTVT.

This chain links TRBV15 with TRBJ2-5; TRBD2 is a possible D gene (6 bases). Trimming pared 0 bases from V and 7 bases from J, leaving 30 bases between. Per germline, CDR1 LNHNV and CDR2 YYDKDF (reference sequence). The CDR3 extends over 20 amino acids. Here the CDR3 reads CATSRDRIGRVGGALGTQYF. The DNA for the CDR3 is TGTGCCACCAGCAGAGATCGTATAGGTAGAGTTGGCGGGGCACTGGGGACCCAGTACTTC.

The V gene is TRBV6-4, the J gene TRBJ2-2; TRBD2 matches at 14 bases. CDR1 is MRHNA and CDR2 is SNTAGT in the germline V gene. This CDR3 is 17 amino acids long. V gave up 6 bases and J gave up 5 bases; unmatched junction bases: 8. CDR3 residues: CASRTPGLAGETGELFF. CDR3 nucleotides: TGTGCCAGCAGGACCCCGGGACTAGCGGGAGAAACCGGGGAGCTGTTTTTT.

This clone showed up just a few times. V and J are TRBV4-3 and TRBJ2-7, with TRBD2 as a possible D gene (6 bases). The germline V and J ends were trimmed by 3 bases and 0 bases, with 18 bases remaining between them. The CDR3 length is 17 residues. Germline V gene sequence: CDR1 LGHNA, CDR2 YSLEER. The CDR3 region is CASSQTWGDVASYEQYF. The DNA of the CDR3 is TGCGCCAGCAGCCAGACATGGGGGGACGTTGCCTCCTACGAGCAGTACTTC.